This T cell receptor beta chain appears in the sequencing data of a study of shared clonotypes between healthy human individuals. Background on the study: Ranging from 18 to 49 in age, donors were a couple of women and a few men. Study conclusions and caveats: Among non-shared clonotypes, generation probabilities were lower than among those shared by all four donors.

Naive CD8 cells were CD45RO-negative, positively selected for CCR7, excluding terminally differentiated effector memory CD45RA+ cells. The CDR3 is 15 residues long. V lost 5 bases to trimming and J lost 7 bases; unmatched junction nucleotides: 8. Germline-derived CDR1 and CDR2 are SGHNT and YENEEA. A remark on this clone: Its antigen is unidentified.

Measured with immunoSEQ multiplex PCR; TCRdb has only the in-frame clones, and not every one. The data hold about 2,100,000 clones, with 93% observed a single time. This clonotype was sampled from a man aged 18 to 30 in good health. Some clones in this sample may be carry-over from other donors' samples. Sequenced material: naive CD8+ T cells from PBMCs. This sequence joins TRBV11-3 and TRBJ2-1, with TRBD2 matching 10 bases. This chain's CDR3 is CASSQSGRAGNEQFF. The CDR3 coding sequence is TGTGCCAGCAGCCAAAGCGGGAGGGCCGGGAATGAGCAGTTCTTC.